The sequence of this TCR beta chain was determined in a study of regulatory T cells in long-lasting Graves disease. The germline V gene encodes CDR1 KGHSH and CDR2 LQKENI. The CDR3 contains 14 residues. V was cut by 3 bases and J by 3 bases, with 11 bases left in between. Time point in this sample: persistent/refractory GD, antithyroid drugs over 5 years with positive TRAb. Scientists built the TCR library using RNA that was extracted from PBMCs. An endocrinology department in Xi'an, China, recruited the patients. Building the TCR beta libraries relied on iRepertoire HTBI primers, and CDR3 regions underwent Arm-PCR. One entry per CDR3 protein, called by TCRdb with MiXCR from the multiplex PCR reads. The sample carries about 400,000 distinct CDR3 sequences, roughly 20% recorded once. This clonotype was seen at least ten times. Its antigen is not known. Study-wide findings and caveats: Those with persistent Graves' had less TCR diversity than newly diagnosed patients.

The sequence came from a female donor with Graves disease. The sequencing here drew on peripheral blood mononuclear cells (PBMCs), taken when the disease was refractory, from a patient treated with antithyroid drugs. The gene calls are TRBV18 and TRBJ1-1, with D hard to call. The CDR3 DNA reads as TGTGCCAGCTCACCGATAACCCATCACACTGAAGCTTTCTTT. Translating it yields CASSPITHHTEAFF.